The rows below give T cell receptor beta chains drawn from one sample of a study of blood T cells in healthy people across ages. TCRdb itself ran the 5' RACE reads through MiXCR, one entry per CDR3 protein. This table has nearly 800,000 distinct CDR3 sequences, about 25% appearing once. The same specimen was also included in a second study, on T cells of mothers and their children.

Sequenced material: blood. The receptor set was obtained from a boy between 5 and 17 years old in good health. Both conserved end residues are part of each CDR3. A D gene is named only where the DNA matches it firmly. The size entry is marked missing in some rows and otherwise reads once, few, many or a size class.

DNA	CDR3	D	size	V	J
TGTGCCAGCAGTTATGGTATTGAGGGTGGCACTGAAGCTTTCTTT	CASSYGIEGGTEAFF	NA	NA	TRBV6-5	TRBJ1-1
TGTGCCAGCAGCTCACGGAATTTATTAGGGGGGGAATCAGATTCACCCCTCCACTTT	CASSSRNLLGGESDSPLHF	NA	NA	TRBV5-6	TRBJ1-6
TGCAGTGCTAGAGATGGTCGGGGTTATGAAAAACTGTTTTTT	CSARDGRGYEKLFF	NA	NA	TRBV20-1	TRBJ1-4
TGTGCCAGCAGTAAACAGGGGGCGGACACTGAAGCTTTCTTT	CASSKQGADTEAFF	TRBD1	NA	TRBV25-1	TRBJ1-1
TGTGCCAGCGGGCCCCCCGTGTCGCCAGATACGCAGTATTTT	CASGPPVSPDTQYF	NA	NA	TRBV7-9	TRBJ2-3
TGTGCCAGCAGCTTAACAGGCGAGTTCGCTGAAGCTTTCTTT	CASSLTGEFAEAFF	NA	NA	TRBV7-9	TRBJ1-1
TGCAGCGTTGAAGATTCATTATGGGGGAGGGATGAAAAACTGTTTTTT	CSVEDSLWGRDEKLFF	NA	few	TRBV29-1	TRBJ1-4
TGCGCCAGCAGCCAAGGAATGGGAAAACAAGAGACCCAGTACTTC	CASSQGMGKQETQYF	NA	NA	TRBV4-3	TRBJ2-5
TGTGCCAGCAGTTGGGCCTCTCCGGCTAACTATGGCTACACCTTC	CASSWASPANYGYTF	NA	few	TRBV27	TRBJ1-2
TGCAGCGTTGAGGTGGACGCAACCTACAATGAGCAGTTCTTC	CSVEVDATYNEQFF	NA	few	TRBV29-1	TRBJ2-1
TGTGCCAGCAGCCAAGATACGGGACTAGCGGGAGGGACCCAGTACTTC	CASSQDTGLAGGTQYF	TRBD2	NA	TRBV4-2	TRBJ2-5
TGTGCCAGCAGTTACACGACTAGCGGGGGACGGAACACCGGGGAGCTGTTTTTT	CASSYTTSGGRNTGELFF	TRBD2	NA	TRBV6-2/TRBV6-3	TRBJ2-2
TGCAGCGCTGGGACAGGGGGAGTCTATGGCTACACCTTC	CSAGTGGVYGYTF	TRBD1	few	TRBV29-1	TRBJ1-2
TGCAGCGTTGAAGATCATGATAGCTGGAGCTCCTACAATGAGCAGTTCTTC	CSVEDHDSWSSYNEQFF	NA	once	TRBV29-1	TRBJ2-1
TGCAGCGTTCCCTGGCCGGGGTTCGCTGAAGCTTTCTTT	CSVPWPGFAEAFF	NA	few	TRBV29-1	TRBJ1-1
TGTGCCAGCAGCCAACCACGGGACAGCCAAAGCTCCTACGAGCAGTACTTC	CASSQPRDSQSSYEQYF	TRBD1	few	TRBV14	TRBJ2-7
TGTGCCAGCAGTTCCTCCGGGAAGATCTATGGCTACACCTTC	CASSSSGKIYGYTF	NA	NA	TRBV27	TRBJ1-2
TGTGCCAGTAGTACTCTACCGGGACTAGCTTACCAGCAGTACTTC	CASSTLPGLAYQQYF	TRBD2	NA	TRBV19	TRBJ2-7
TGTGCCAGCAGGTATACCGGGACAGGTGTGCGAGAGACCCAGTACTTC	CASRYTGTGVRETQYF	TRBD1	NA	TRBV7-9	TRBJ2-5
TGTGCCAGCAGCTTAGAGGTAGGACTAGCGGATTCGCAGTATTTT	CASSLEVGLADSQYF	TRBD2	NA	TRBV11-2	TRBJ2-3
TGTGCCAGCAGCTTAGATGTCGATGGCTACGCCTTC	CASSLDVDGYAF	NA	NA	TRBV7-2	TRBJ1-2
TGTGCCAGCAGCTCAGGGACGGGGCACAATGAGCAGTTCTTC	CASSSGTGHNEQFF	NA	few	TRBV7-6	TRBJ2-1
TGTGCCAGCAGTGGGTTTGGTTGGGCTGGTGAAAAACTGTTTTTT	CASSGFGWAGEKLFF	NA	few	TRBV6-1	TRBJ1-4
TGTGCCAGCAACGGGGATGGACTTTCACCCCTCCACTTT	CASNGDGLSPLHF	NA	NA	TRBV6-1	TRBJ1-6
TGTGCCAGCAGCTCTGTGACAGCGAGCTCCTACAATGAGCAGTTCTTC	CASSSVTASSYNEQFF	NA	NA	TRBV7-9	TRBJ2-1
TGCAGCGTTGAAGGTGGGTTCGGCTACACCTTC	CSVEGGFGYTF	NA	NA	TRBV29-1	TRBJ1-2
TGCGCCAGCAGCCAAGATCGCGCTAGCGGAAGTCCCCAGTACTTC	CASSQDRASGSPQYF	TRBD2	few	TRBV4-3	TRBJ2-5
TGCAGCGCCGTCCCGGACAGCCACGAGCAGTACTTC	CSAVPDSHEQYF	NA	few	TRBV29-1	TRBJ2-7
TGTGCCAGCAGCCCCTGGACAGGGGAATCTGGAAACACCATATATTTT	CASSPWTGESGNTIYF	TRBD1	few	TRBV13	TRBJ1-3
TGCAGTGCTAGAGATCAGAAATTCGACGAGCAGTACTTC	CSARDQKFDEQYF	NA	NA	TRBV20-1	TRBJ2-7
TGCAGCGTTGGTGGCAACTACGAGCAGTACTTC	CSVGGNYEQYF	NA	NA	TRBV29-1	TRBJ2-7
TGTGCCAGCAGCTTACGACGACGATACGAGCAGTACTTC	CASSLRRRYEQYF	NA	NA	TRBV7-3	TRBJ2-7
TGTGCCAGCAGCCCGTCACCCGGGACAGGGGGTACCTACGAGCAGTACTTC	CASSPSPGTGGTYEQYF	TRBD1	NA	TRBV7-9	TRBJ2-7
TGCGCCAGCAGCGCGGACCTATCCTACGAGCAGTACTTC	CASSADLSYEQYF	NA	many	TRBV4-3	TRBJ2-7
TGTGCCAGCAGTTACTCGATTCTCGGGGGCTACGAGCAGTACTTC	CASSYSILGGYEQYF	NA	NA	TRBV6-2/TRBV6-3	TRBJ2-7
TGTGCCAGCAGCTATCATGGTCGGGGAGCTAGCACAGATACGCAGTATTTT	CASSYHGRGASTDTQYF	NA	NA	TRBV6-5	TRBJ2-3
TGCAGTGCTAGGCGGGCAGGGATTAATTCACCCCTCCACTTT	CSARRAGINSPLHF	NA	NA	TRBV20-1	TRBJ1-6
TGTGCCGGCAGCAAACGAAGCGGCTCCTACAATGAGCAGTTCTTC	CAGSKRSGSYNEQFF	NA	NA	TRBV3-1	TRBJ2-1
TGCAGTGCTCCCAGAGGAGACAGGGCTCCTTTGGGGGCTTTCTTT	CSAPRGDRAPLGAFF	TRBD1	few	TRBV20-1	TRBJ1-1
TGTGCCAGCAGTTTTTTCGGCCTAGCGGGGAGCGGCTACAATGAGCAGTTCTTC	CASSFFGLAGSGYNEQFF	TRBD2	NA	TRBV28	TRBJ2-1
TGCGCCAGCAGCCAAGTTGGGGCCGGCAGGGAATACACTGAAGCTTTCTTT	CASSQVGAGREYTEAFF	NA	NA	TRBV4-3	TRBJ1-1
TGCAGCGCCCTGCTCCAGGGGATCGCCGGGGAGCTGTTTTTT	CSALLQGIAGELFF	NA	few	TRBV29-1	TRBJ2-2
TGTGCCAGCAGCCTAAGCGGGGGGGCCTCCGAGACCCAGTACTTC	CASSLSGGASETQYF	TRBD2	few	TRBV9	TRBJ2-5
TGTGCCAGCAGCCCACAGGGTGGTGAATACATTCAGTACTTC	CASSPQGGEYIQYF	NA	few	TRBV7-9	TRBJ2-4
TGCAGTGCCACTAGGGTTTACGAGCAGTACTTC	CSATRVYEQYF	NA	NA	TRBV20-1	TRBJ2-7
TGTGCCAGCAGTTTAGATCCCGGGACAGGGGCGAATACGCAGTATTTT	CASSLDPGTGANTQYF	TRBD1	few	TRBV28	TRBJ2-3